These 30 T cell receptor beta chains originate from one sample sequenced in a study of T-cell memory formation after mild COVID-19. Each CDR3 protein gets one entry after TCRdb re-called the 5' RACE reads with MiXCR. This table holds almost 550,000 distinct CDR3 sequences, roughly 20% found once. Sequenced sample: PBMCs or a T cell subset sorted from them (not recorded which). These receptors were collected from an adult woman who had mild COVID-19 (a few samples of this study predate the infection). Cell type and time point are not known.

A note on this clonotype: At one end the junction does not follow the germline gene, possibly because of a read error. The rearrangement joins TRBV3-1 to TRBJ2-1; tentative D call: TRBD2 (6 bases). Looked up from germline, CDR1 is LGHDT and CDR2 is YNNKEL (reference sequence). CDR3 size: 15 residues. The CDR3 region has the DNA TGTGCCAGCAACCAAAACGGGGGTCCCTCGGGTGAGCAGTTCTTC. Its protein is CASNQNGGPSGEQFF.

This rearrangement joins TRBV11-2 to TRBJ2-5; 11 positions agree with TRBD1. Losses at the gene ends were 4 bases for V and 4 bases for J; bases not matched to a gene: 2. This CDR3 region has 14 residues. Germline values: CDR1 SGHAT, CDR2 FQNNGV. CDR3 in amino acids: CASSWDRGRETQYF. The DNA of the CDR3 is TGTGCCAGCAGCTGGGACAGGGGGAGAGAGACCCAGTACTTC. Full variable domain (rest looked up from reference TRBV11-2 and TRBJ2-5): EAGVAQSPRYKIIEKRQSVAFWCNPISGHATLYWYQQILGQGPKLLIQFQNNGVVDDSQLPKDRFSAERLKGVDSTLKIQPAKLEDSAVYLCASSWDRGRETQYFGPGTRLLVL.

This clonotype has more than one count but fewer than ten. The chain carries TRBV11-3 and TRBJ2-7; D remains unclear. The CDR3 sequence is 13 residues long. Germline lookup yields CDR1 SGHNT and CDR2 YENEEA. The germline V and J ends were trimmed by 1 base and 3 bases, with 7 bases remaining between them. CDR3 nucleotide sequence: TGTGCCAGCAGCTTAGGTGATGACTACGAGCAGTACTTC. It encodes CASSLGDDYEQYF.

V and J are TRBV7-9 and TRBJ2-4; D tentatively fits TRBD1 or TRBD2 (5 bases each). The CDR3 is made up of 14 amino acids. Germline loops: CDR1 SEHNR, CDR2 FQNEAQ (reference sequence). V lost 4 bases to trimming and J lost 4 bases, with 11 bases between them. CDR3 loop: CASSSGEGKNIQYF. The CDR3 DNA follows: TGTGCCAGCAGCTCCGGCGAGGGGAAAAACATTCAGTACTTC.

This clonotype has more than one count but fewer than ten. The genes are TRBV20-1 and TRBJ2-5; 13 bases match TRBD2. The germline gives CDR1 DFQATT, CDR2 SNEGSKA (reference sequence). There are 16 residues in the CDR3. The CDR3 bases are TGCAGCGGTCGGGGACTAGCGGGACTCAGCTTAGAGACCCAGTACTTC. Protein sequence: CSGRGLAGLSLETQYF.

This chain joins TRBV20-1 and TRBJ1-4; possibly TRBD1 for D (5 bases). CDR1 is DFQATT and CDR2 is SNEGSKA in the germline V gene (reference sequence). Deletions cut 4 bases from V and 2 bases from J, with 14 bases between. The CDR3 contains 15 residues. The CDR3 sequence: CSATAWGDTNEKLFF. CDR3 bases: TGCAGTGCTACCGCGTGGGGGGATACTAATGAAAAACTGTTTTTT.

This chain uses TRBV6-5 with TRBJ2-5; 10 nucleotides align to TRBD2. Trimming removed 5 bases from V and 9 bases from J; junction bases left unmatched: 15. CDR1 and CDR2 from the germline V gene are MNHEY and SVGAGI. This CDR3 comprises 16 residues. Here the CDR3 reads CASSPSSLAGVLPQYF. For the CDR3, the DNA is TGTGCCAGCAGTCCATCCTCGCTAGCGGGAGTCCTCCCCCAGTACTTC.

This clonotype was recorded many times. The chain recombines TRBV11-2 with TRBJ1-1; tentatively, D is TRBD1 (6 bases). Between the trimmed V and J ends, which lost 3 bases and 11 bases, there was a span of 13 bases. Looked up from germline, CDR1 is SGHAT and CDR2 is FQNNGV. This CDR3 is built from 12 residues. The CDR3 reads CASSFDTGRAFF. For the CDR3, the DNA is TGTGCCAGCAGCTTTGATACAGGGCGCGCTTTCTTT.

This clonotype was recorded at least ten times. The V gene is TRBV10-3, the J gene TRBJ2-3, with 11 bases aligning to TRBD2. This CDR3 comprises 15 residues. Germline V gene data show CDR1 as ENHRY and CDR2 as SYGVKD. The V segment lost 6 bases and the J segment 6 bases; nucleotides outside the gene matches: 8. The CDR3 loop reads CAISLTSGDRDTQYF. CDR3 sequence (DNA): TGTGCCATCAGCCTGACTAGCGGGGACAGGGATACGCAGTATTTT.

The rearrangement uses TRBV13 and TRBJ1-2; D not certain. CDR3 length: 14 amino acids. Trimming shortened V by 6 bases and J by 3 bases, and 14 bases separated the two germline ends. The germline V gene has CDR1 PRHDT and CDR2 FYEKMQ (reference sequence). The CDR3 nucleotides read TGTGCCAGCAGTACCGGGAGGAACTACTATGGCTACACCTTC. As protein: CASSTGRNYYGYTF.

This clonotype was seen only a few times. The chain couples TRBV4-2 to TRBJ2-7; D remains ambiguous. CDR3 length: 14 residues. Per germline, CDR1 LGHNA and CDR2 YNFKEQ. Between the trimmed V and J ends, which lost 1 base and 2 bases, there was a span of 9 bases. As DNA, the CDR3 is TGTGCCAGCAGCCAAGGTGGTCTAGCCTACGAGCAGTACTTC. This translates into CASSQGGLAYEQYF.

This clonotype was counted between two and nine times. V gene TRBV27 combines with J gene TRBJ1-1, with 7 nucleotides matching TRBD1. Germline-derived CDR1 and CDR2 are MNHEY and SMNVEV (reference sequence). The CDR3 is 14 residues long. The trim removed 4 bases at V and 3 bases at J, leaving 5 bases unmatched. In DNA, the CDR3 is TGTGCCAGCAGTTACACGACAGGGTACACTGAAGCTTTCTTT. Translation: CASSYTTGYTEAFF.

This clonotype was picked up a small number of times. The CDR3 spells CASSTVQDPRVEQYF. In DNA form, the CDR3 reads TGTGCCAGCAGCACCGTACAGGACCCACGAGTCGAGCAGTACTTC. The chain recombines TRBV7-9 with TRBJ2-7; possible D gene TRBD1, 5 bases. Trimming removed 5 bases from V and 6 bases from J, with 20 bases in between. Germline V lookup: CDR1 SEHNR, CDR2 FQNEAQ (reference sequence). This CDR3 is 15 amino acids long.

This clonotype occurred a few times. This chain uses TRBV12-3 or TRBV12-4 with TRBJ2-2; 15 nucleotides agree with TRBD2. This CDR3 is 16 amino acids long. V gave up 7 bases and J gave up 7 bases; unmatched junction bases: 7. The CDR3 region is CASIRRTSGRDGELFF. The CDR3 region has the DNA TGTGCCAGCATTCGGCGGACTAGCGGGAGGGACGGGGAGCTGTTTTTT.

This clonotype came up a few times. CDR3 bases: TGTGCCACCAGCAGTGGAAAAATTGGGGGGCCTGAGACCCAGTACTTC. Protein product: CATSSGKIGGPETQYF. This sequence joins TRBV15 and TRBJ2-5, with D perhaps given as TRBD1 or TRBD2 (6 bases each). V lost 3 bases to trimming and J lost 5 bases, with 19 bases between them. Germline V gene lookup returns CDR1 LNHNV and CDR2 YYDKDF (reference sequence). The CDR3 consists of 16 residues.

The chain recombines TRBV29-1 with TRBJ1-2; 10 bases agree with TRBD1. J lost 2 bases, V lost 5 bases, and 5 bases had no gene match. Germline loops: CDR1 SQVTM, CDR2 ANQGSEA. The CDR3 is made up of 14 amino acids. The CDR3 DNA sequence: TGCAGCGTTATACCGGGACAGGGGAACTATGGCTACACCTTC. This translates into CSVIPGQGNYGYTF.

There are a few counts of this clonotype. V and J are TRBV6-2 or TRBV6-3 and TRBJ1-1; 7 bases are a match to TRBD1. This CDR3 comprises 15 residues. The V and J ends lost 8 bases and 5 bases, in that order; junction bases with no gene match: 14. Germline loops: CDR1 MNHEY, CDR2 SVGEGT. CDR3 DNA: TGTGCCAGCGCCCAGCCTCTAGACAGGGAAACTGAAGCTTTCTTT. It encodes CASAQPLDRETEAFF.

The chain uses TRBV11-2 and TRBJ2-5, with 7 bases aligning to TRBD2. J lost 3 bases, V lost 4 bases, and 5 bases had no gene match. This CDR3 has 14 amino acids. Germline CDR1 SGHAT, CDR2 FQNNGV. The CDR3 coding sequence is TGTGCCAGCAGCTCCACTCTAGCGGAAGAGACCCAGTACTTC. Translated: CASSSTLAEETQYF.

V and J are TRBV3-1 and TRBJ2-1, with TRBD2 matching 8 bases. Per germline, CDR1 LGHDT and CDR2 YNNKEL (reference sequence). The CDR3 covers 17 residues. The V and J ends lost 0 bases and 9 bases, in that order; junction bases with no gene match: 13. The CDR3 region has the DNA TGTGCCAGCAGCCAAGATAGGGTGTTAGCGGGGTCGGGTGAGCAGTTCTTC. It yields the protein CASSQDRVLAGSGEQFF.

V gene TRBV7-9 combines with J gene TRBJ2-7; 8 nucleotides align to TRBD2. The CDR3 is 16 residues long. From germline, CDR1 is SEHNR and CDR2 FQNEAQ (reference sequence). V was clipped by 5 bases and J by 6 bases; unmatched bases: 15. The CDR3 is CASSPPGLATTGEQYF. The DNA for the CDR3 is TGTGCCAGCAGCCCACCAGGACTAGCTACAACGGGCGAGCAGTACTTC.

The V gene is TRBV7-2, the J gene TRBJ1-2; D may be TRBD1 (6 bases). Per the germline V gene, CDR1 is SGHTA and CDR2 is FQGNSA. CDR3 length equals 14 residues. V lost 7 bases and J 8 bases, leaving 20 bases between the germline ends. The CDR3 loop reads CASMLRGVRGGYTF. In nucleotides, the CDR3 is TGTGCCAGCATGTTGAGGGGGGTCCGAGGAGGCTACACCTTC.

V and J are TRBV20-1 and TRBJ2-5; D uncertain. With 1 base removed from V and 1 base from J, the gap between germline ends came to 10 bases. Germline assignment: CDR1 DFQATT and CDR2 SNEGSKA (reference sequence). The CDR3 is 14 amino acids. CDR3: CSARVAAAQETQYF. CDR3 nucleotide sequence: TGCAGTGCTAGAGTGGCTGCGGCCCAAGAGACCCAGTACTTC.

This clonotype turned up a few times. The J gene is TRBJ2-3, the V gene TRBV24-1; D is unclear. Germline assignment: CDR1 KGHDR and CDR2 SFDVKD. The V and J ends lost 4 bases and 7 bases respectively, with 14 bases between them. The CDR3 length is 14 residues. The CDR3 coding sequence is TGTGCCACCAGTGACCCCACCCTTTCTTATACGCAGTATTTT. Translated: CATSDPTLSYTQYF.

The chain is built from TRBV7-2 and TRBJ2-2; D remains ambiguous. The V gene's germline CDR1 is SGHTA and CDR2 FQGNSA. This CDR3 region has 15 residues. V was cut by 5 bases and J by 0 bases, with 10 bases left in between. The CDR3 region is CASSPSAANTGELFF. The CDR3 bases are TGTGCCAGCAGCCCCTCGGCAGCGAACACCGGGGAGCTGTTTTTT.

This clonotype was observed a handful of times. This chain uses TRBV12-3 or TRBV12-4 with TRBJ2-5; 10 nucleotides line up with TRBD2. V was pared by 6 bases and J by 4 bases, with 5 bases of the junction left unmatched. The length of the CDR3 is 14 residues. The CDR3 nucleotides are TGTGCCAGCAGCCCAGCGGGAGGGGCAGAGACCCAGTACTTC. Protein sequence: CASSPAGGAETQYF.

This clonotype has only a few counts. The chain is built from TRBV13 and TRBJ1-1; D is undetermined. This CDR3 spans 12 amino acids. V gave up 5 bases and J gave up 10 bases, with 14 bases separating them. From germline, CDR1 is PRHDT and CDR2 FYEKMQ (reference sequence). DNA of the CDR3: TGTGCCAGCAGCGATGCCTGGGCACGAGCTTTCTTT. It codes for CASSDAWARAFF.

This clonotype was seen more than once but under ten times. The CDR3 loop reads CASTPGGGIGGYTF. Here the CDR3 DNA reads TGTGCCAGCACCCCAGGGGGGGGCATTGGGGGCTACACCTTC. J is TRBJ1-2 and V is TRBV6-5, with TRBD1 matching 7 bases. Per germline, CDR1 MNHEY and CDR2 SVGAGI. The CDR3 is 14 residues long. V gave up 7 bases and J gave up 8 bases; unmatched junction bases: 13.

The chain couples TRBV5-1 to TRBJ1-6; possibly TRBD1 for D (5 bases). Germline CDR1 and CDR2: SGHRS and YFSETQ. The CDR3 extends over 17 amino acids. Between the trimmed V and J ends, which lost 3 bases and 7 bases, there was a span of 20 bases. The CDR3 loop reads CASSWDFSLGVNSPLHF. The DNA of the CDR3 is TGCGCCAGCAGCTGGGACTTCTCCCTTGGGGTCAATTCACCCCTCCACTTT.

The chain joins TRBV12-3 or TRBV12-4 to TRBJ2-7; either TRBD1 or TRBD2 may supply D (5 bases each). This CDR3 contains 10 residues. The germline V and J ends were trimmed by 8 bases and 5 bases, with 7 bases remaining between them. CDR3 DNA: TGTGCCAGCGGGGGACACGAGCAGTACTTC. Encoded protein: CASGGHEQYF.

This clonotype was recorded a few times. An end of the junction differs from the germline gene, which may be a read error. The CDR3 sequence is CASSPWETGSSQPQHF. Written as DNA, the CDR3 is TGTGCCAGCAGTCCTTGGGAGACAGGGAGCAGTCAGCCCCAGCATTTT. The chain couples TRBV12-3 or TRBV12-4 to TRBJ1-5; 7 nucleotides match TRBD1. The CDR3 is 16 amino acids.